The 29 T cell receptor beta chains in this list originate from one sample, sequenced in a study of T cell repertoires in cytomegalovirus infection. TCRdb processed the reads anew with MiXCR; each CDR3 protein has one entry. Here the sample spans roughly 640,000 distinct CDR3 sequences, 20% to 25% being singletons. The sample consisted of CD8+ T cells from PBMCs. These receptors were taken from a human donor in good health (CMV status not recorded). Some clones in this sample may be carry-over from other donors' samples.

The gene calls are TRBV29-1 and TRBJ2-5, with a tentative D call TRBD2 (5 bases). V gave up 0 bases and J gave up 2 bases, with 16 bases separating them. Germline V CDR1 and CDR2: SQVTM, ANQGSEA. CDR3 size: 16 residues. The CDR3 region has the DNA TGCAGCGTTGAAGATCCAAGAAGAGCGGCGCAAGAGACCCAGTACTTC. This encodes CSVEDPRRAAQETQYF. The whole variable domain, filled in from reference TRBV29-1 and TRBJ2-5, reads SAVISQKPSRDICQRGTSLTIQCQVDSQVTMMFWYRQQPGQSLTLIATANQGSEATYESGFVIDKFPISRPNLTFSTLTVSNMSPEDSSIYLCSVEDPRRAAQETQYFGPGTRLLVL.

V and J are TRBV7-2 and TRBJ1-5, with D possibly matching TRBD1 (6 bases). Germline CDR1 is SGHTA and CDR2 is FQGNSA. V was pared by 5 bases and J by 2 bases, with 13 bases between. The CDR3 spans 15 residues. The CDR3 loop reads CASSDDRNRNQPQHF. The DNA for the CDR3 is TGTGCCAGCAGCGATGACAGGAACCGCAATCAGCCCCAGCATTTT.

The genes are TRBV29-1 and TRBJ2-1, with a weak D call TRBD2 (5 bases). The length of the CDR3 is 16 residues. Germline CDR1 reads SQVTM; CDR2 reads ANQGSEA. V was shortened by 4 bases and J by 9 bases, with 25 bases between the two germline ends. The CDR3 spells CSVGQGKERKGSEQFF. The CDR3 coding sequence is TGCAGCGTTGGGCAAGGAAAGGAACGAAAAGGGAGTGAGCAGTTCTTC.

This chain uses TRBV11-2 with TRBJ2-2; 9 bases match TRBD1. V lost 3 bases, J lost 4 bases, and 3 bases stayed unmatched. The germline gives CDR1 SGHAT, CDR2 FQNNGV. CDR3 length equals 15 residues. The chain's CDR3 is CASSLTGGTTGELFF. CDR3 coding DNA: TGTGCCAGCAGCTTGACAGGGGGGACCACCGGGGAGCTGTTTTTT.

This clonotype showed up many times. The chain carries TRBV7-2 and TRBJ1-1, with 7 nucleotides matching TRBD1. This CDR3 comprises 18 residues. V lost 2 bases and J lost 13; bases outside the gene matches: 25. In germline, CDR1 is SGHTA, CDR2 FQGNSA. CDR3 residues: CASSLPAVARGGGDGGFF. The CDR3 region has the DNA TGTGCCAGCAGCTTACCCGCCGTTGCTCGAGGGGGCGGCGATGGAGGTTTCTTT. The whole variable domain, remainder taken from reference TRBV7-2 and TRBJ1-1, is GAGVSQSPSNKVTEKGKDVELRCDPISGHTALYWYRQSLGQGLEFLIYFQGNSAPDKSGLPSDRFSAERTGGSVSTLTIQRTQQEDSAVYLCASSLPAVARGGGDGGFFGQGTRLTVV.

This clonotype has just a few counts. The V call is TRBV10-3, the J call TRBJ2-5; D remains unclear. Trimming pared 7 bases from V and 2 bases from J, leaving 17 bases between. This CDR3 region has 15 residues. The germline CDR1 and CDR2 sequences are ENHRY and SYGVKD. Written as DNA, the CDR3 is TGTGCCATCAAGTTTTCCGCCGACGCTCAAGAGACCCAGTACTTC. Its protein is CAIKFSADAQETQYF.

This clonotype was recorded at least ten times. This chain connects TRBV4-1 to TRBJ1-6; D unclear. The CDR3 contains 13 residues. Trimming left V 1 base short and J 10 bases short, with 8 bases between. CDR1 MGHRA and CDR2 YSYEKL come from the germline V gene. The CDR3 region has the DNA TGCGCCAGCAGCCAAGCCAGAGGCTCACCCCTCCACTTT. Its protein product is CASSQARGSPLHF.

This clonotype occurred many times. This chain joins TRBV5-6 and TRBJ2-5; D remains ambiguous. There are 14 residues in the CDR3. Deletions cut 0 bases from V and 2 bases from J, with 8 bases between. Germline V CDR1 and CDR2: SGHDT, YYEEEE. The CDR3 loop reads CASSLGRPQETQYF. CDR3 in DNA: TGTGCCAGCAGCTTGGGACGTCCTCAAGAGACCCAGTACTTC.

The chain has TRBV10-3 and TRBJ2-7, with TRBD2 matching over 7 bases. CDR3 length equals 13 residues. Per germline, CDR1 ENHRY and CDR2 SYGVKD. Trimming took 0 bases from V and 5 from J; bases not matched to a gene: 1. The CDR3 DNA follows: TGTGCCATCAGTGAGTCGGGAGGGGACGAGCAGTACGTC. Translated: CAISESGGDEQYV.

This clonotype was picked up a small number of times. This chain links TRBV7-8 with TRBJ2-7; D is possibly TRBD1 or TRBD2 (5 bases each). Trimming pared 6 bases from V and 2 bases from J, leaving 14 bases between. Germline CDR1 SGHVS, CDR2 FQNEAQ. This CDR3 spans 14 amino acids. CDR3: CASRPGTRAYEQYV. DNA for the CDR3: TGTGCCAGCAGGCCGGGGACGCGCGCCTACGAGCAGTACGTC.

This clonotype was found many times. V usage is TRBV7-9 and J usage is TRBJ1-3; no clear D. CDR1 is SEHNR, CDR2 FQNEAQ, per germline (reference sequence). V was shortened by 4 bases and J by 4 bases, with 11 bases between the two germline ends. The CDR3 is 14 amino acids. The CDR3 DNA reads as TGTGCCAGCAGCTCCATCCAGCACGGAAACACCATATATTTT. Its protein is CASSSIQHGNTIYF.

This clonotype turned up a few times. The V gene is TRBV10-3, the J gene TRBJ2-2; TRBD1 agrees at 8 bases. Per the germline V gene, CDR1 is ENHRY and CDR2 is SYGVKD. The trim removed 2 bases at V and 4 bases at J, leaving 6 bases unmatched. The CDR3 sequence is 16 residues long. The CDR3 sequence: CAISEERTGITGELFF. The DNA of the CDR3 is TGTGCCATCAGTGAGGAGAGGACAGGGATCACCGGGGAGCTGTTTTTT.

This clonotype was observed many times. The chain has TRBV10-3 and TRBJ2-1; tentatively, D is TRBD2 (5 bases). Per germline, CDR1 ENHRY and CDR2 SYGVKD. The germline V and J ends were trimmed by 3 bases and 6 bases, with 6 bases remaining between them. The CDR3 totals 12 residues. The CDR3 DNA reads TGTGCCATCAGTGATCGGGGCAATGAGCAGTTCTTC. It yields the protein CAISDRGNEQFF.

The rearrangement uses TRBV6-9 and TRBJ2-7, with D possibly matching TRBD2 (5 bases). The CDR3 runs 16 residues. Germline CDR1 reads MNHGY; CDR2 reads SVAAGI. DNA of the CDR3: TGTGCCAGCAGCCCGCCCCATACTAGTTGTTCCTACGATCAGTACGTC. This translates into CASSPPHTSCSYDQYV.

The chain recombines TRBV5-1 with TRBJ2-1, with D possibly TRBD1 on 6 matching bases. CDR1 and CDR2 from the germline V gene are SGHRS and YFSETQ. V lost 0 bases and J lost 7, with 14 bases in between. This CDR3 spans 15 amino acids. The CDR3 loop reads CASSLDRASSNEQFF. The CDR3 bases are TGCGCCAGCAGCTTGGACAGGGCGTCGTCTAATGAGCAGTTCTTC. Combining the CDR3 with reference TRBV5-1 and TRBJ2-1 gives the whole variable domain KAGVTQTPRYLIKTRGQQVTLSCSPISGHRSVSWYQQTPGQGLQFLFEYFSETQRNKGNFPGRFSGRQFSNSRSEMNVSTLELGDSALYLCASSLDRASSNEQFFGPGTRLTVL.

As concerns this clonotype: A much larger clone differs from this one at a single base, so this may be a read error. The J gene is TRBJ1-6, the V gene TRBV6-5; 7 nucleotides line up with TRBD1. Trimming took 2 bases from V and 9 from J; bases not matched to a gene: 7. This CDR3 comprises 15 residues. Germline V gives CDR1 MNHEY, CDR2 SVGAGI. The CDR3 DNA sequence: TGTGCCAGCAGTTACACCGCGACAGGGTTTTCACCCCTCCACTTT. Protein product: CASSYTATGFSPLHF.

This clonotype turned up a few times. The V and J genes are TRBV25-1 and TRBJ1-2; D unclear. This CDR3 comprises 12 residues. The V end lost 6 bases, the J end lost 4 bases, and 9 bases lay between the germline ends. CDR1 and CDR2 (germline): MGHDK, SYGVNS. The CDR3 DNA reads TGTGCCAGCAGCAGTAATTTCTATGGCTACACCTTC. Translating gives CASSSNFYGYTF.

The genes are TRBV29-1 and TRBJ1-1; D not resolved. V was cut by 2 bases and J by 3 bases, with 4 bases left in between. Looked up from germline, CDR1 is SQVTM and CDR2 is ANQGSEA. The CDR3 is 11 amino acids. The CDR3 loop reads CSVESYTEAFF. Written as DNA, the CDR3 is TGCAGCGTTGAAAGTTACACTGAAGCTTTCTTT.

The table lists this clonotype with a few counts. CDR3 in amino acids: CSAASPFLAGGTPYEQYV. The CDR3 coding sequence is TGCAGTGCTGCCTCGCCATTTTTAGCGGGGGGCACCCCTTACGAGCAGTACGTC. The rearrangement uses TRBV20-1 and TRBJ2-7, with TRBD2 matching over 10 bases. This CDR3 contains 18 residues. Germline values: CDR1 DFQATT, CDR2 SNEGSKA (reference sequence). Unmatched junction bases numbered 20, after V lost 5 bases and J lost 4 bases.

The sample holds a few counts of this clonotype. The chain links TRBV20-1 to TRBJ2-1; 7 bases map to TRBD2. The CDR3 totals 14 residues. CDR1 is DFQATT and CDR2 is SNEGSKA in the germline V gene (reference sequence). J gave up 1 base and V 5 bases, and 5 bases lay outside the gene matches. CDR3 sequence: CSAALAESYNEQFF. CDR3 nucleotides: TGCAGTGCTGCCCTAGCGGAGTCCTACAATGAGCAGTTCTTC.

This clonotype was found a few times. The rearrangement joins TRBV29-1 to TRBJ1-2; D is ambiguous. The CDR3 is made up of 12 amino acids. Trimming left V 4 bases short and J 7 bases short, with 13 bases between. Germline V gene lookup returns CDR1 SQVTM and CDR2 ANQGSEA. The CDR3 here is CSVVDWESGYTF. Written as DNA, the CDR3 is TGCAGCGTTGTAGATTGGGAAAGTGGCTACACCTTC.

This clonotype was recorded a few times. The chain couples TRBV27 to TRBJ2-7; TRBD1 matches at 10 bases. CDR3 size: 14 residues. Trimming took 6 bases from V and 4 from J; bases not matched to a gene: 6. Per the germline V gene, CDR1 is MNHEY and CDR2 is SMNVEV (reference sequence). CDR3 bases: TGTGCCAGCAGACCGGGACAGGGGCTGTACGAGCAGTACTTC. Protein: CASRPGQGLYEQYF.

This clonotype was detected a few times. CDR3 DNA sequence: TGTGCCAGCAGTCACAGGGGGTTCAGCAATCAGCCCCAGCATTTT. It translates to CASSHRGFSNQPQHF. The gene calls are TRBV2 and TRBJ1-5, with 8 bases aligning to TRBD1. Germline CDR1 is SNHLY and CDR2 is FYNNEI. This CDR3 is built from 15 residues. J was trimmed by 1 base and V by 5 bases; bases with no gene match: 4.

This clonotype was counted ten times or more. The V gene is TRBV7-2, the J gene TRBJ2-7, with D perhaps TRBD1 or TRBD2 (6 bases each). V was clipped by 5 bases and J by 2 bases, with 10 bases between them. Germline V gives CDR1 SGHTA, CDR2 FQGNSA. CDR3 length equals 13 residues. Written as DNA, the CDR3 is TGTGCCAGCAGCGCGGGACATACCTACGAGCAGTACTTC. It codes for CASSAGHTYEQYF.

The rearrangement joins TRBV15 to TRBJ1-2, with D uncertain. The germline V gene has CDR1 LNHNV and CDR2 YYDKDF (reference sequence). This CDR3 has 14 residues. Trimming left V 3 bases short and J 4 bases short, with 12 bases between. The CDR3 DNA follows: TGTGCCACCAGCAGCCCGAGACTGCCCTATGGCTACACCTTC. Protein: CATSSPRLPYGYTF.

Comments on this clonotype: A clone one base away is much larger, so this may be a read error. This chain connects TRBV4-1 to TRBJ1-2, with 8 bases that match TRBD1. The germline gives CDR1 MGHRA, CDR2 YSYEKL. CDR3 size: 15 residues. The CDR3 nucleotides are TGCACCAGCAGCCAAGTAGACAGGGGAGACTATGGCTACACCTTC. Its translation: CTSSQVDRGDYGYTF.

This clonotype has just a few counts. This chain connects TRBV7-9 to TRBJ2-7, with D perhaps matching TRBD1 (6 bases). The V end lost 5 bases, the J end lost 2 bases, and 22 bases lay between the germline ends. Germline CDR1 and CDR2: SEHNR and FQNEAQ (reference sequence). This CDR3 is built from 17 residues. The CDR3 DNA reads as TGTGCCAGCAGCCCCCAGTATACCGGGACAAGGACCTACGAGCAGTACTTC. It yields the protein CASSPQYTGTRTYEQYF.

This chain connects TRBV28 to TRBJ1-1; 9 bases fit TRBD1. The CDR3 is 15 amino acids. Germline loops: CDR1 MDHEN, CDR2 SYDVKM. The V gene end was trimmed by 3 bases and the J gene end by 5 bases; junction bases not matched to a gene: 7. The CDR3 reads CASSFLRDRVTEAFF. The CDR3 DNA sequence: TGTGCCAGCAGTTTTCTCCGGGACAGGGTAACTGAAGCTTTCTTT.

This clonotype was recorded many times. The DNA of the CDR3 is TGTGCCAGCAGCCACGGACTAGCGGCTGAGCAGTTCTTC. The encoded protein is CASSHGLAAEQFF. The rearrangement uses TRBV7-3 and TRBJ2-1; 10 bases line up with TRBD2. From germline, CDR1 is SGHTA and CDR2 FQGTGA. Germline trimming cut 5 bases from V and 9 bases from J; bases unmatched to any gene: 4. The length of the CDR3 is 13 residues. Drawing the rest from reference TRBV7-3 and TRBJ2-1, the complete variable domain is GAGVSQTPSNKVTEKGKYVELRCDPISGHTALYWYRQSLGQGPEFLIYFQGTGAADDSGLPNDRFFAVRPEGSVSTLKIQRTERGDSAVYLCASSHGLAAEQFFGPGTRLTVL.